A selection of T cell receptor beta chains follows, all from one sample in a study of blood T cell repertoires in COVID-19. Using immunoSEQ multiplex PCR, the repertoire was profiled, and TCRdb retains in-frame clones only, with some absent. The sample records under 250,000 clones, around nine tenths being singletons. Sequencing input: peripheral blood. The receptors originated from a woman in her sixties or seventies who had recovered from COVID-19. Both conserved end residues are trimmed from each CDR3. The order of the fields is V gene, CDR3 length, D gene, J gene, CDR3 protein. A D gene is named only where the DNA matches it firmly.

>TRBV7-8|14|NA|TRBJ1-1
ASSFNRVNSNTEAF
>TRBV11-3|13|NA|TRBJ1-5
ASSRRGGDNQPQH
>TRBV9|14|TRBD2|TRBJ2-2
ASSFTGTSGTGELF
>TRBV28|14|TRBD2|TRBJ2-1
ASSIPAGGWSNEQF
>TRBV15|14|NA|TRBJ1-2
ATSREPTGANYGYT
>TRBV5-1|12|TRBD1|TRBJ1-4
ASSLDRVGEKLF
>TRBV28|12|NA|TRBJ2-7
ASSSSPPTYEQY
>TRBV27|13|TRBD1|TRBJ2-7
ASSLIGTDSYEQY
>TRBV5-1|13|TRBD1|TRBJ2-1
ASSLGQGNHNEQF
>TRBV7-9|14|TRBD2|TRBJ2-3
ASSAPGLVNTDTQY
>TRBV9|12|NA|TRBJ2-7
ASSLGNRDYEQY
>TRBV18|14|NA|TRBJ2-2
ASSPPAARVTGELF
>TRBV7-8|18|NA|TRBJ2-7
ASSLTDRGLKRGAPTEQY
>TRBV19|12|NA|TRBJ1-2
ASSYSDSNYGYT
>TRBV5-5|13|NA|TRBJ1-1
ASSGPGTLNTEAF
>TRBV5-8|14|TRBD2|TRBJ2-5
ASSSGTSGEQETQY
>TRBV3-1/TRBV3-2|13|NA|TRBJ1-1
ASSQVGQMNTEAF
>TRBV5-6|11|NA|TRBJ2-3
ASSLPSTDTQY
>TRBV7-7|13|TRBD1|TRBJ2-5
ASSLLQGAGETQY
>TRBV2|14|NA|TRBJ1-3
ASSVTGPISGNTIY
>TRBV11-2|11|NA|TRBJ2-5
ASSRGQTETQY
>TRBV7-8|17|NA|TRBJ1-5
ASSTPGGQGLSSNQPQH
>TRBV29-1|8|NA|TRBJ1-2
SVQGYGYT
>TRBV5-5|13|NA|TRBJ1-1
ASSFSGGRDTEAF
>TRBV6-1|16|TRBD1|TRBJ1-5
ASSEGTGPLLGNQPQH
>TRBV11-3|15|TRBD2|TRBJ2-2
ASSPGGAGGRTGELF
>TRBV18|12|NA|TRBJ1-1
ASSPQGGDTEAF
>TRBV7-2|15|TRBD2|TRBJ2-1
ASSFVAGLAGINEQF
>TRBV28|14|TRBD2|TRBJ2-1
ASSLLSGGTYNEQF
>TRBV5-1|13|TRBD1|TRBJ1-2
ASSLQTGTDYGYT
>TRBV19|13|NA|TRBJ1-1
ASSIVRYTNTEAF
>TRBV2|12|TRBD1|TRBJ2-7
ASSRQGSSYEQY
>TRBV6-1|14|TRBD2|TRBJ2-1
ASSEAGTSSYNEQF
>TRBV10-3|11|NA|TRBJ1-6
AITTGEDSPLH
>TRBV11-1|14|NA|TRBJ1-6
ASSLVLGPAGSPLH
>TRBV7-2|12|TRBD2|TRBJ2-3
ASSFSGGTDTQY
>TRBV5-4|11|NA|TRBJ1-2
ASSPTGDYGYT
>TRBV28|14|TRBD1|TRBJ1-1
ASSQAGTGGKTEAF
>TRBV7-2|13|TRBD2|TRBJ2-1
ASSLVGRGYNEQF
>TRBV27|11|NA|TRBJ2-7
ASSFRGSREQY
>TRBV10-3|12|TRBD1|TRBJ2-3
AIRETGSTDTQY
>TRBV14|14|TRBD1|TRBJ2-1
ASSPMGQGGGYEQF
>TRBV14|13|TRBD1|TRBJ2-7
ASSQPGTGFLGQY
>TRBV7-6|15|TRBD2|TRBJ2-1
ASSPILAGGGTHEQF
>TRBV28|12|NA|TRBJ1-4
ASSFTGPDEKLF
>TRBV19|14|TRBD1|TRBJ1-1
ASSIGTGVGNTEAF
>TRBV7-9|12|TRBD1|TRBJ1-5
ASSKQGGNQPQH
>TRBV11-3|12|NA|TRBJ2-1
ASSKGNAGYEQF
>TRBV2|11|NA|TRBJ1-1
ASTSGGYTEAF
>TRBV5-1|12|TRBD1|TRBJ2-5
ASSLGTVQETQY
>TRBV9|12|NA|TRBJ1-1
ASSVAQENTEAF
>TRBV9|13|TRBD2|TRBJ2-7
ASSVGRGGRYEQY
>TRBV27|14|TRBD2|TRBJ2-5
ASSFGTSGPQETQY
>TRBV4-1|15|NA|TRBJ2-2
ASSQARGTERSGELF